The 13 T cell receptor beta chains below all came from one sample that was sequenced in a study of T cell responses to AZD1222 COVID-19 vaccine. Profiling relied on immunoSEQ multiplex PCR, and the TCRdb table lists in-frame clones only, not all of them. The sample shows about 180,000 clones, 88% of them seen only once. Sample: peripheral blood, taken on day 0 of AZD1222 vaccination. These receptors all come from an adult in good health.

The CDR3 sequence: CASSLGLAVNTGELFF. In nucleotides, the CDR3 is TGTGCCAGCAGCCTCGGGTTAGCCGTAAACACCGGGGAGCTGTTTTTT. J is TRBJ2-2 and V is TRBV3-1 (or the pseudogene TRBV3-2); no clear D gene. The V gene lost 4 bases and the J gene lost 2 bases, with 14 bases spanning the gap. The CDR3 totals 16 residues. Germline V gives CDR1 LGHDT, CDR2 YNNKEL (reference sequence).

The chain employs TRBV6-5 and TRBJ2-2; 7 bases align to TRBD2. The CDR3 consists of 14 residues. Germline V CDR1 and CDR2: MNHEY, SVGAGI. The trim removed 6 bases at V and 4 bases at J, leaving 5 bases unmatched. The CDR3 DNA follows: TGTGCCAGCAGGCGGACTAGTGGCACCGGGGAGCTGTTTTTT. It specifies CASRRTSGTGELFF.

The V gene is TRBV6-5, the J gene TRBJ2-2, with a tentative D call TRBD1 (6 bases). The CDR3 contains 14 residues. Trimming stripped 9 bases from V and 5 bases from J, with 16 bases between. Germline CDR1 is MNHEY and CDR2 is SVGAGI. This chain's CDR3 is CARAKDRATGELFF. The CDR3 coding sequence is TGTGCCAGAGCAAAGGACAGAGCAACCGGGGAGCTGTTTTTT.

This clone was seen just once. V gene TRBV14 combines with J gene TRBJ2-1; either TRBD1 or TRBD2 may supply D (6 bases each). CDR1 is SGHDN and CDR2 is FVKESK in the germline V gene. The CDR3 runs 15 residues. The V and J ends lost 1 base and 8 bases respectively, with 15 bases between them. CDR3 sequence: CASSQGRIGGHEQFF. In DNA form, the CDR3 reads TGTGCCAGCAGCCAAGGTCGAATCGGGGGCCATGAGCAGTTCTTC.

V and J are TRBV2 and TRBJ2-2; either TRBD1 or TRBD2 may fit D (5 bases each). This CDR3 has 14 amino acids. CDR1 is SNHLY, CDR2 FYNNEI, per germline. Trimming took 7 bases from V and 0 from J, leaving 9 bases between them. As DNA, the CDR3 is TGTGCCAGCATGAGGGGTACGAACACCGGGGAGCTGTTTTTT. Translated: CASMRGTNTGELFF.

This clone occurred a few times. V is TRBV5-1 and J is TRBJ1-3; D gene unclear. The CDR3 is 14 amino acids. Trimming removed 0 bases at V and 8 bases at J, with 12 bases between. Per germline, CDR1 SGHRS and CDR2 YFSETQ. The CDR3, as DNA: TGCGCCAGCAGCTTGGAATTGACCCAGGACACCATATATTTT. Translating gives CASSLELTQDTIYF.

V is TRBV28 and J is TRBJ1-4; TRBD1 is a possible D gene (5 bases). CDR3 length: 13 amino acids. The V end lost 5 bases, the J end lost 8 bases, and 12 bases lay between the germline ends. The germline gives CDR1 MDHEN, CDR2 SYDVKM. The CDR3 loop reads CASSPGREEKLFF. The DNA for the CDR3 is TGTGCCAGCAGTCCAGGGAGAGAGGAAAAACTGTTTTTT.

V gene TRBV5-6 combines with J gene TRBJ1-1, with no clear D. V dropped 5 bases and J dropped 3 bases, with 11 bases sitting between them. Germline lookup yields CDR1 SGHDT and CDR2 YYEEEE. The CDR3 is made up of 13 amino acids. For the CDR3, the DNA is TGTGCCAGCAGTAACCGGGAGCACACTGAAGCTTTCTTT. Amino acids: CASSNREHTEAFF.

The CDR3 DNA follows: TGTGCCTGGAGTGTAAATGTCCACGGGGGAGGCTACACCTTC. It codes for CAWSVNVHGGGYTF. The chain combines TRBV30 with TRBJ1-2; TRBD1 might be the D (5 bases). The CDR3 is 14 residues long. V was clipped by 0 bases and J by 8 bases, with 16 bases between them. From germline, CDR1 is GTSNPN and CDR2 SVGIG (reference sequence).

The V gene is TRBV6-5, the J gene TRBJ1-2; weak D call: TRBD1 (6 bases). V dropped 4 bases and J dropped 7 bases, with 13 bases sitting between them. The CDR3 is made up of 13 amino acids. The germline V gene encodes CDR1 MNHEY and CDR2 SVGAGI. CDR3 DNA: TGTGCCAGCAGTTGGGGGGGCACGGGTGGCTACACCTTC. Translated, it gives CASSWGGTGGYTF.

V gene TRBV9 combines with J gene TRBJ2-1; TRBD1 is a possible D gene (6 bases). This CDR3 has 16 amino acids. Germline-derived CDR1 and CDR2 are SGDLS and YYNGEE. V lost 3 bases, J lost 2 bases, and 15 bases lay in between. CDR3 region: CASSETGSAAYNEQFF. The CDR3 nucleotides read TGTGCCAGCAGCGAAACAGGGTCCGCTGCCTACAATGAGCAGTTCTTC.

The chain links TRBV9 to TRBJ1-2; 8 nucleotides agree with TRBD1. CDR1 is SGDLS and CDR2 is YYNGEE in the germline V gene. The CDR3 length is 15 residues. Unmatched junction bases numbered 8, after V lost 0 bases and J lost 7 bases. CDR3 nucleotide sequence: TGTGCCAGCAGCGTAGACGGACAGGGTCTTAGTGGCTACACCTTC. Translation: CASSVDGQGLSGYTF.

The chain has TRBV21-1 and TRBJ1-3; the D call in the table, TRBD1, was not verified against the DNA. TRBV21-1 represents a pseudogene. The CDR3 has 16 residues. In DNA form, the CDR3 reads TGTGCCAGCAGCAAAGCAAGAACAGTCCCGGGAAACACCATATATTTT. Amino acids: CASSKARTVPGNTIYF.